Below, one T cell receptor (beta chain) is given with its context. What it binds is unknown. The record originates from a study of vaccination and CD4 T cells after COVID-19. This CDR3 spans 13 amino acids. Germline CDR1 is DFQATT and CDR2 is SNEGSKA (reference sequence). Between the trimmed V and J ends, which lost 3 bases and 4 bases, there was a span of 9 bases. The study sequenced cultured CD4+ T cell DNA using the Oncomine TCR Beta short-read assay. Cultured CD4+ T cells yielded the extracted genomic DNA. TCRdb itself ran the PCR reads through MiXCR, one entry per CDR3 protein. This sample has about 10,000 distinct CDR3 sequences, with about 64% found just once. Sample treatment: approximately 9-day PBMC culture with coronavirus spike peptide pools or control peptides (ViraFEST assay).

The gene calls are TRBV20-1 and TRBJ2-2; D not certain. The TCR was taken from a human donor who had recovered from COVID-19. The sequencing input was CD4+ T cells from blood, cultured in vitro. The CDR3 spells CSASPDLTGELFF. In nucleotides, the CDR3 is TGCAGTGCTAGCCCTGACCTCACCGGGGAGCTGTTTTTT.